This is a list of T cell receptor beta chains from one sample in a study of Ad26.COV2.S vaccination and SARS-CoV-2 variants. Assay: immunoSEQ multiplex PCR; the TCRdb copy retains only in-frame clones and omits some. The profile shows some 390,000 clones, 88% of them singletons. The sample was peripheral blood, taken in a trial of Ad26.COV2.S vaccine versus placebo. All receptors derive from a person aged 18-60 years who received the Ad26.COV2.S COVID-19 vaccine or a placebo. Each CDR3 is given with its conserved first and last residue. The D gene is left open where the match is weak. Not all rows give a size; the values are once, few, many and, for expanded clones, a class.

abundance,d_gene,j_gene,v_gene,CDR3nt,CDR3aa
once,.,TRBJ1-3,TRBV15,TGTGCCACCAGCAGAGATCGGGGGAACTCTGGAAACACCATATATTTT,CATSRDRGNSGNTIYF
few,.,TRBJ1-1,TRBV10-1,TGCGCCAGCGAGATAGACTCATACTGGCTGTCTGAAGCTTTCTTT,CASEIDSYWLSEAFF
few,TRBD2,TRBJ2-7,TRBV7-2,TGTGCCAGCAGCTTTAGGCGGGGGGTGGCCTACGAGCAGTACTTC,CASSFRRGVAYEQYF
.,.,TRBJ2-3,TRBV4-3,TGCGCCAGCAGCCAAGATATAGGAACAGATACGCAGTATTTT,CASSQDIGTDTQYF
once,.,TRBJ2-1,TRBV19,TGTGCCAGTAGTATTTACAATGAGCAGTTCTTC,CASSIYNEQFF
.,TRBD2,TRBJ2-5,TRBV3-1/TRBV3-2,TGTGCCAGCAGCCGTAGGACTAGCGGGTCACAAGAGACCCAGTACTTC,CASSRRTSGSQETQYF
.,.,TRBJ2-1,TRBV5-5,TGTGCCAGCAGCCCCGGGACCGCCAATGAGCAGTTCTTC,CASSPGTANEQFF
.,TRBD2,TRBJ2-1,TRBV7-7,TGTGCCAGCAGCCCCACGACTAGCGGGGTCTTTGACAATGAGCAGTTCTTC,CASSPTTSGVFDNEQFF
few,TRBD1,TRBJ2-1,TRBV5-6,TGTGCCAGCAGCCCGGAGCCCATGACAGGGTCCTACAATGAGCAGTTCTTC,CASSPEPMTGSYNEQFF
.,.,TRBJ2-7,TRBV5-6,TGTGCCAGCAGCAGGTGGTTGGGGAGTATGCCCGAGCAGTACTTC,CASSRWLGSMPEQYF
.,.,TRBJ2-7,TRBV11-3,TGTGCCAGCAGCTTCCAACCCCCAAGGCGAAGCTCCTACGAGCAGTACTTC,CASSFQPPRRSSYEQYF
.,TRBD1,TRBJ1-4,TRBV7-9,TGTGCCAGCAGCGGGGGGACAGCTGGTGAAAAACTGTTTTTT,CASSGGTAGEKLFF
.,.,TRBJ1-3,TRBV6-6,TGTGCCAGCAGTGACTCCACGCCTGATGCGAGCACCATATATTTT,CASSDSTPDASTIYF
once,.,TRBJ2-7,TRBV7-8,TGTGCCAGCAGCCCCAGAGTAGCTCTGGGCGGGCAGTACTTC,CASSPRVALGGQYF
.,TRBD1,TRBJ1-5,TRBV5-5,TGTGCCAGCAGCTTGACGGTGGGGACAGGGGGTGGGCAGCCCCAGCATTTT,CASSLTVGTGGGQPQHF
.,TRBD1,TRBJ1-1,TRBV6-6,TGTGCCAGCAGAGGACAGGCCCTTCGGAACACTGAAGCTTTCTTT,CASRGQALRNTEAFF
.,.,TRBJ1-1,TRBV27,TGTGCCAGCAGTTTAATGGGCGGCAAGAACACTGAAGCTTTCTTT,CASSLMGGKNTEAFF
.,TRBD1,TRBJ1-1,TRBV18,TGTGCCAGCTCACCTAACAGGGGGGAATGGACTGAAGCTTTCTTT,CASSPNRGEWTEAFF
once,.,TRBJ1-2,TRBV30,TGTGCCTGGAGCCCCTCATTCTATGGCTACACCTTC,CAWSPSFYGYTF
.,.,TRBJ1-2,TRBV5-5,TGTGCCAGCGCCTCTTCAGGGTCCACTAACTATGGCTACACCTTC,CASASSGSTNYGYTF
.,.,TRBJ2-3,TRBV7-6,TGTGCCAGCAGCTTCACCGGGGGCAAAGATACGCAGTATTTT,CASSFTGGKDTQYF
.,.,TRBJ2-7,TRBV5-1,TGCGCCAGCAGCGGCGGCAGGGGTCCCAGCTCCTACGAGCAGTACTTC,CASSGGRGPSSYEQYF
.,.,TRBJ2-1,TRBV7-9,TGTGCCAGCAGCCGGCAGGGAGGGGGAATCCACAGCAATGAGCAGTTCTTC,CASSRQGGGIHSNEQFF
.,TRBD1,TRBJ2-5,TRBV6-5,TGTGCCAGCAGTTACTCTCCAGGGGGTGGAGAGACCCAGTACTTC,CASSYSPGGGETQYF
.,.,TRBJ1-3,TRBV5-5,TGTGCCAGCAGCTTGGCCACAGGGGGAAACACCATATATTTT,CASSLATGGNTIYF
.,TRBD2,TRBJ2-1,TRBV5-1,TGCGCCAGCAGCTTACTAGCGGGGGACTACAATGAGCAGTTCTTC,CASSLLAGDYNEQFF
once,.,TRBJ2-5,TRBV29-1,TGCAGGTCTGCTGGGCGGGACCCAAGGAAAGAGACCCAGTACTTC,CRSAGRDPRKETQYF
once,.,TRBJ2-5,TRBV9,TGTGCCAGCAGCGTAGAGGGTCACCCCCAAGAGACCCAGTACTTC,CASSVEGHPQETQYF
.,.,TRBJ2-2,TRBV9,TGTGCCAGCAGCCCCTACCCTGGTGGAACCGGGGAGCTGTTTTTT,CASSPYPGGTGELFF
.,TRBD1,TRBJ1-1,TRBV7-9,TGTGCCAGCAGCCGAACAGGGGCGGGGACTGAAGCTTTCTTT,CASSRTGAGTEAFF
.,.,TRBJ2-7,TRBV3-1/TRBV3-2,TGTGCCAGCAGCCGACCAGGGGGACTTATCTACGAGCAGTACTTC,CASSRPGGLIYEQYF
.,.,TRBJ1-2,TRBV6-6,TGTGCCAGCAGTTACTCGACACAGACCGTGAACTACACCTTC,CASSYSTQTVNYTF
.,.,TRBJ2-2,TRBV7-2,TGTGCCAGCAGCACGAGAACCGGGGAGCTGTTTTTT,CASSTRTGELFF
.,TRBD1,TRBJ2-7,TRBV13,TGTGCCAGCAGCCCGGGACAGGGTCCCTACGAGCAGTACTTC,CASSPGQGPYEQYF
.,.,TRBJ2-3,TRBV21-1,TGTGCCAGCAGCAACGGCGGGGGAAGCACAGATACGCAGTATTTT,CASSNGGGSTDTQYF
.,.,TRBJ1-3,TRBV5-8,TGTGCCAGCAACCAGTGGGTCTCTGGAAACACCATATATTTT,CASNQWVSGNTIYF
once,TRBD2,TRBJ2-2,TRBV5-6,TGTGCCAGCAGCTTGATACTAGCGGGGGGCACCGGGGAGCTGTTTTTT,CASSLILAGGTGELFF
.,.,TRBJ2-1,TRBV2,TGTGCCAGCAGTGAAGCGAGGGTCAAGGCGAGGAATGAGCAGTTCTTC,CASSEARVKARNEQFF
.,.,TRBJ1-6,TRBV7-2,TGTGCCAGCAGCTTAGCGCCGGAGGGAAATTCACCCCTCCACTTT,CASSLAPEGNSPLHF
.,.,TRBJ2-1,TRBV27,TGTGCCAGCAGTTTATCTTATGGGGGACCGCACGAGCAGTTCTTC,CASSLSYGGPHEQFF
.,TRBD1,TRBJ1-4,TRBV2,TGTGCCAGCAGTAAAGAGGGACAGTCTAATGAAAAACTGTTTTTT,CASSKEGQSNEKLFF
.,TRBD1,TRBJ1-2,TRBV5-1,TGCGCCAGCAGAGTTGACAGGGACTATGGCTACACCTTC,CASRVDRDYGYTF
.,TRBD1,TRBJ2-4,TRBV7-9,TGTGCCAGCAGCTTAGGGGACAGTTTTTCGTACTTC,CASSLGDSFSYF